This TCR beta chain was retrieved from a study of human T cells and chemical hapten exposure listed by TCRdb under 2021. About the study as a whole: For sensitization, 2% DPC in acetone was applied to a 2 cm by 2 cm area of upper inner arm skin. Patch tests used Finn chambers with 0.01% DPC on the upper back, scored after 6 days by International Contact Dermatitis Research Group standards. The study tracked peripheral blood TCR repertoire changes in vivo during primary and secondary sensitization to the hapten diphenylcyclopropenone (DPC) in alopecia patients. Blood samples were taken from patients before sensitization (week 0) and at 2, 6 and about 24 weeks after DPC sensitization. Weekly therapeutic DPC doses were additionally applied to the scalp of patients throughout the roughly 23-week study period. Alopecia areata with under or over 50% scalp involvement, alopecia totalis and alopecia universalis were represented in the patient cohort, which was mostly female. Libraries were pooled for sequencing, and per-sample TCR yields varied mainly because of small differences in library volumes within the pool. Blood for TCR sequencing was provided by twenty-nine alopecia patients at one to four time points (pre-sensitization, 2, 6 and 24 weeks). Results the study describes overall, beyond this receptor: Significantly more large CDR3 similarity clusters were formed by expanded TCRs than by pre-sensitization or healthy control sets, consistent with antigen-driven responses. Patch test score correlated positively with the number of PT1 expanded TCRs, reaching significance at thresholds 8, 16 and 32 but not at 4. After repeated subsampling, changes were observed in the strength of the expansion versus patch-test correlation and in the threshold at which the correlation became significant. Because all patients had alopecia, a presumed autoimmune disease, the immune response of the patients might differ from that of healthy individuals. DPC sensitization did not change how many TCRs were above 1 in 1000 frequency, and no evidence was found of alterations in global repertoire structure.

The CDR3 sequence holds 16 residues, the cysteine and phenylalanine included. Only the CDR3 region is kept as DNA, spanning 48 bases read in frame from base 1. Cut back by 7 bases and 2 bases, the V and J ends lie 19 bases apart. Library construction relied on RACE. The data were produced on a NextSeq 500. Library preparation attached unique molecular identifiers to individual cDNA molecules for quantitative, reproducible TCR counting. Both TCR alpha and TCR beta chains were sequenced from each blood RNA sample. The authors' pipeline ran thus. The median number of TCRs per sample was over 85,000, ranging from about 23,224 to 690,600. V, J and CDR3 annotation of the TCR reads was performed with the Decombinator software suite. For the PS versus PT1 abundance plots, all samples were subsampled to the same number of TCRs (28,000). Expanded TCRs were defined as absent before sensitization and observed at least eight times at the 2-week time point. In TCRdb, the public reads were trimmed at Q25 with fastp and aligned with MiXCR, with productive beta chains retained. Rows are unified per CDR3 protein, each entry keeping the most common DNA and genes. TCRdb assigned the V and J calls; the authors' analysis was not used. Here the sample has 190,000 or so distinct CDR3 sequences; about 25% occur a single time. Approximately 2.5% of the sample belongs to the ten largest clones.

This sample's time point label indicates: patch test 3, about 24 weeks after DPC sensitization. Reading the label with the study, this specimen's treatment or condition is: therapeutic diphenylcyclopropenone sensitization with weekly scalp DPC. Blood at each patch-test visit was drawn before the patch test was applied. Eligible patients were aged 18 to 70, diagnosed with alopecia, deemed suitable for DPC therapy, and excluded if pregnant. Total RNA was extracted from unfractionated whole blood that had been collected in Tempus Blood RNA tubes. Points on this clonotype: It has no known antigen specificity. No much larger clone is present one base from it, and per-base qualities are unavailable.

The chain is encoded by TRBV12-3 or TRBV12-4 joined to TRBJ2-3, with an unclear D gene assignment. The sample in question was whole blood, obtained in connection with sensitization to the hapten diphenylcyclopropenone (DPC). The clonotype was recovered from a middle-aged woman with alopecia areata. Some clones in this sample may be carry-over from other donors' samples. The nucleotides read TGTGCCAGCATTCCAGCATCCGGCATTAACACAGATACGCAGTATTTT. Its coded protein is CASIPASGINTDTQYF.